This T cell receptor beta chain was identified during a study of blood T cell repertoires in COVID-19. Overall study context: Whether acute or convalescent, the COVID-19 samples came from the United States, Italy and Spain.

Source study methods: Estimated nucleated cell counts came from reference gene primer amplification. Sequenced by immunoSEQ multiplex PCR; TCRdb stores in-frame clones only, minus some. D and trimming come from the DNA, and the V and J calls and clone size come from that table. The sample has approximately 100,000 clones, 80% to 90% seen once. Two consecutive negative NP/OP PCR tests, clearance, or resolved symptoms defined Cohort 3 recovery. This CDR3 comprises 13 residues. V was clipped by 5 bases and J by 11 bases, with 16 bases between them. The germline V gene has CDR1 GTSNPN and CDR2 SVGIG (reference sequence).

The material sequenced was PBMCs or T cells enriched from blood (not recorded which). The receptor was isolated from a woman between 50 and 59 years old who had recovered from COVID-19. The V and J genes are TRBV30 and TRBJ2-6; no clear D gene. CDR3 DNA: TGTGCCTGGGACGCCCCCCCAGTTGACGTCCTGACTTTC. It encodes CAWDAPPVDVLTF.